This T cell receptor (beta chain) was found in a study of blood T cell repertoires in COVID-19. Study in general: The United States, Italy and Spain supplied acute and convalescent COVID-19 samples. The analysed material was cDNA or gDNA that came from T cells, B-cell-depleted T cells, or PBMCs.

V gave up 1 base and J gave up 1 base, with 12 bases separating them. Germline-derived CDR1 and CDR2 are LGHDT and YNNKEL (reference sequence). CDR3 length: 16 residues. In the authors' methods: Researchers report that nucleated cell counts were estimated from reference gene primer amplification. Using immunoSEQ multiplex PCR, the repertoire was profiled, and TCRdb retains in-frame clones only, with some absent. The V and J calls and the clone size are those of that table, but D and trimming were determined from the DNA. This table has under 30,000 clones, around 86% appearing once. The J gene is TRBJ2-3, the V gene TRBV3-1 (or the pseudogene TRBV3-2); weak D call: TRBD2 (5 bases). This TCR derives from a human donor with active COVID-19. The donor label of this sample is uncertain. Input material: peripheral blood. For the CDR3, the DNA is TGTGCCAGCAGCCAAGTCGCTCGGACTGGCACAGATACGCAGTATTTT. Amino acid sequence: CASSQVARTGTDTQYF.